This TCR beta chain is from a study of identical twins. This clonotype has ten or more counts. From germline, CDR1 is MRHNA and CDR2 SNTAGT. Between the trimmed V and J ends, which lost 3 bases and 2 bases, there was a span of 13 bases. The CDR3 spans 15 residues. TCRdb reanalysed the 5' RACE reads using MiXCR and keeps one entry per CDR3 protein. The sample contains roughly 290,000 distinct CDR3 sequences, more than 6.5% of which appear only once. These same data were also listed under a study on yellow fever vaccine responses in identical twins.

The TCR was taken from a woman between 18 and 30 years old in good health. V is TRBV6-4 and J is TRBJ2-5, with D possibly TRBD2 on 5 matching bases. Sequencing was done on a sample of memory (CD45RO+) T cells sorted from blood. CDR3 DNA: TGTGCCAGCAGTGAGTCGACGGGAACGCAAGAGACCCAGTACTTC. Translating gives CASSESTGTQETQYF.